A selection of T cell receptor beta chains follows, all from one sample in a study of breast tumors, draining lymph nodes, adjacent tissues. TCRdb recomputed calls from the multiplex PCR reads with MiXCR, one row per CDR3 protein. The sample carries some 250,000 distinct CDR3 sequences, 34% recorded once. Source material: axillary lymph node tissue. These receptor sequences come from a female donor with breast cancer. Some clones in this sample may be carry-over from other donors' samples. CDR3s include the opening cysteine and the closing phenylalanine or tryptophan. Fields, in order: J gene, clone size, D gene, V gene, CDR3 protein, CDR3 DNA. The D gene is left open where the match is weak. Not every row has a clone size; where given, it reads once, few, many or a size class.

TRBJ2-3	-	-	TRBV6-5	CASSHSSGVDKQYF	TGTGCCAGCAGTCACTCATCAGGGGTCGATAAGCAGTATTTT
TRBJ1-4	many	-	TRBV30	CAWSRGAKLFF	TGTGCCTGGAGTAGGGGGGCCAAACTGTTTTTT
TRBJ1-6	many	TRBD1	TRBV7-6	CASSLTRDRGLSPLHF	TGTGCCAGCAGCTTAACCCGGGACAGGGGGCTTTCACCCCTCCACTTT
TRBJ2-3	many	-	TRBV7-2	CASSLDGRESDTQYF	TGTGCCAGCAGCTTAGATGGTCGCGAGTCAGATACGCAGTATTTT
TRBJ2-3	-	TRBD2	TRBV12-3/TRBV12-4	CASSWTSSDTQYF	TGTGCCAGCAGTTGGACTAGTTCGGATACGCAGTATTTT
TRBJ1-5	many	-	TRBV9	CASSVPGVQPQHF	TGTGCCAGCAGCGTTCCAGGGGTGCAGCCCCAGCATTTT
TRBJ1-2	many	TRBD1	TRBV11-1	CASSRTTGPNLGGYTF	TGTGCCAGCAGCCGCACGACAGGGCCCAACCTGGGGGGCTACACCTTC
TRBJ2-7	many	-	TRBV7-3	CASSLGDGEQYF	TGTGCCAGCAGCCTAGGGGACGGCGAGCAGTACTTC
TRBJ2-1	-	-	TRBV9	CAGSVTASGGRNEQFF	TGTGCCGGCAGCGTAACAGCTAGTGGGGGAAGGAATGAGCAGTTCTTC
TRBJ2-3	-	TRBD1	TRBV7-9	CASSWGQGPPTDTQYF	TGTGCCAGCAGCTGGGGACAGGGCCCTCCCACAGATACGCAGTATTTT
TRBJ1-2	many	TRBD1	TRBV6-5	CASSYTRQGNYGYTF	TGTGCCAGCAGTTACACCCGACAGGGAAACTATGGCTACACCTTC
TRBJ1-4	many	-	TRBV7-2	CASSLVRGANEKLFF	TGTGCCAGCAGCTTAGTAAGGGGGGCTAATGAAAAACTGTTTTTT
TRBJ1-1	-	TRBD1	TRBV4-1	CASSQGRTGRNTEAFF	TGCGCCAGCAGCCAAGGACGGACAGGGAGAAACACTGAAGCTTTCTTT
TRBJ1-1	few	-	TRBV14	CASSEQRNTEAFF	TGTGCCAGCAGCGAACAGCGGAACACTGAAGCTTTCTTT
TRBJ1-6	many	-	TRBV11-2	CASSHGQSYNSPLHF	TGTGCCAGCAGCCACGGACAGTCCTATAATTCACCCCTCCACTTT
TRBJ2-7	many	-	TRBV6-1	CASTSGDTHYEQYF	TGTGCCAGCACCTCGGGGGACACCCACTACGAGCAGTACTTC
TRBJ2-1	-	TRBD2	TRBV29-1	CSTIAGGHNEQFF	TGCAGCACCATAGCGGGAGGGCACAATGAGCAGTTCTTC